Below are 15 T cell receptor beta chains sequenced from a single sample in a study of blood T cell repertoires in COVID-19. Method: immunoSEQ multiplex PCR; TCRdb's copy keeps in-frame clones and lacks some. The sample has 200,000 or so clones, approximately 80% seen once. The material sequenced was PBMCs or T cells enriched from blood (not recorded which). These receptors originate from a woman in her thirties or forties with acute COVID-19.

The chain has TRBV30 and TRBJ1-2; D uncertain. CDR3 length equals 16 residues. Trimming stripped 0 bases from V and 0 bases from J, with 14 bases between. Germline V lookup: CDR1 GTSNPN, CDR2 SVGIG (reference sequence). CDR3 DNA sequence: TGTGCCTGGAGTGTCCCTTGGGAGGAAGCTAACTATGGCTACACCTTC. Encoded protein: CAWSVPWEEANYGYTF.

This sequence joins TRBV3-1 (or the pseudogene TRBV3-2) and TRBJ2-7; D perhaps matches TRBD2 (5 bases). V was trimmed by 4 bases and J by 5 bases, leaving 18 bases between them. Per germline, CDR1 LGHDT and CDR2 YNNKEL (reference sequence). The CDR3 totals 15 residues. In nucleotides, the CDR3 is TGTGCCAGCAGCCCACCTGGGGTGGGAGTCAACGAGCAGTACTTC. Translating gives CASSPPGVGVNEQYF.

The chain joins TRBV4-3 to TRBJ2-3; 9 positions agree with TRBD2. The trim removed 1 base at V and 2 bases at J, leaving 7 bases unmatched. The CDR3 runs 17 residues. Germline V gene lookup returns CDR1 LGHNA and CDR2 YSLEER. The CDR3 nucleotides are TGCGCCAGCAGCCAAGGGACTAGCGCCACGCTCACAGATACGCAGTATTTT. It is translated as CASSQGTSATLTDTQYF.

CDR3 region: CASSLTGRETQYF. CDR3 DNA sequence: TGTGCCAGCTCGCTGACCGGGAGGGAGACCCAGTACTTC. This rearrangement joins TRBV18 to TRBJ2-5; 7 bases fit TRBD2. CDR1 KGHSH and CDR2 LQKENI come from the germline V gene. The CDR3 length is 13 residues. The V gene end was trimmed by 6 bases and the J gene end by 5 bases; junction bases not matched to a gene: 6.

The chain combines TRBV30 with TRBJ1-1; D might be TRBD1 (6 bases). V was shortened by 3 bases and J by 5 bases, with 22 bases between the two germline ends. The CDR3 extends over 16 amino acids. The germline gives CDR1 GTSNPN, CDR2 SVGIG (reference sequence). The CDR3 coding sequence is TGTGCCTGGAGCAAAGCCCTGGGGGCGGCAAATACTGAAGCTTTCTTT. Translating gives CAWSKALGAANTEAFF.

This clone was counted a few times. CDR3 DNA: TGTGCCAGCAGCTTGGTGACTAGCGGGAGCAGGGACGAGCAGTACTTC. It specifies CASSLVTSGSRDEQYF. This sequence joins TRBV7-9 and TRBJ2-7; TRBD2 aligns across 12 bases. Germline values: CDR1 SEHNR, CDR2 FQNEAQ (reference sequence). The CDR3 has 16 residues. Germline trimming cut 3 bases from V and 5 bases from J; bases unmatched to any gene: 8. The full variable domain, completed using reference TRBV7-9 and TRBJ2-7, is DTGVSQNPRHKITKRGQNVTFRCDPISEHNRLYWYRQTLGQGPEFLTYFQNEAQLEKSRLLSDRFSAERPKGSFSTLEIQRTEQGDSAMYLCASSLVTSGSRDEQYFGPGTRLTVT.

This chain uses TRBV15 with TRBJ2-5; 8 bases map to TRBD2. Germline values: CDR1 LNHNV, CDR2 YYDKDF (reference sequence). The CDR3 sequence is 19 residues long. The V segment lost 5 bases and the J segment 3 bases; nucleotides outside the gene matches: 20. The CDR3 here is CATSSRRGSGILKKETQYF. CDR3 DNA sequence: TGTGCCACCAGCTCCCGACGCGGTAGCGGGATTCTGAAAAAAGAGACCCAGTACTTC.

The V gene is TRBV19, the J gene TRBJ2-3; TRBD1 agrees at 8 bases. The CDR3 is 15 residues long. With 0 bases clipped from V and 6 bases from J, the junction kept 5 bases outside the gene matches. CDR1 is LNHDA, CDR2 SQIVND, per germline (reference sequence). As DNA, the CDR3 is TGTGCCAGTAGTATAGAGGACAGGGAATGGGATACGCAGTATTTT. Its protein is CASSIEDREWDTQYF. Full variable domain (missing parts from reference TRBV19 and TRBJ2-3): DGGITQSPKYLFRKEGQNVTLSCEQNLNHDAMYWYRQDPGQGLRLIYYSQIVNDFQKGDIAEGYSVSREKKESFPLTVTSAQKNPTAFYLCASSIEDREWDTQYFGPGTRLTVL.

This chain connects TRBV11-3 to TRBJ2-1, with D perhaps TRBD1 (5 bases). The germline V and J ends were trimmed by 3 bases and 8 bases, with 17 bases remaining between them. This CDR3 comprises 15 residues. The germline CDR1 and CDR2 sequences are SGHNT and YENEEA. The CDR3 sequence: CASSFGRQSSDEQFF. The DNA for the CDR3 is TGTGCCAGCAGCTTTGGTCGACAGAGCAGCGATGAGCAGTTCTTC.

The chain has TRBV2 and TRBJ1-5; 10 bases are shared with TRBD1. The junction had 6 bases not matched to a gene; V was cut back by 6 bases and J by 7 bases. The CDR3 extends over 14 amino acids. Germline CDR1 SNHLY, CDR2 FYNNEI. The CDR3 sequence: CASRDRGQEQPQHF. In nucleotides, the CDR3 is TGTGCCAGCAGAGACAGGGGGCAGGAGCAGCCCCAGCATTTT.

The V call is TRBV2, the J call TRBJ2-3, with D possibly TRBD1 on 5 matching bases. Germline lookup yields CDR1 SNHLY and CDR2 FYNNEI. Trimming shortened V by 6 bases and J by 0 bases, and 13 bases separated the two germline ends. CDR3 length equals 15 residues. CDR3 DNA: TGTGCCAGCAGGGAAAGGGGCCTAAGCACAGATACGCAGTATTTT. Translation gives CASRERGLSTDTQYF. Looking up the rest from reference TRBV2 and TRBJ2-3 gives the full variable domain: EPEVTQTPSHQVTQMGQEVILRCVPISNHLYFYWYRQILGQKVEFLVSFYNNEISEKSEIFDDQFSVERPDGSNFTLKIRSTKLEDSAMYFCASRERGLSTDTQYFGPGTRLTVL.

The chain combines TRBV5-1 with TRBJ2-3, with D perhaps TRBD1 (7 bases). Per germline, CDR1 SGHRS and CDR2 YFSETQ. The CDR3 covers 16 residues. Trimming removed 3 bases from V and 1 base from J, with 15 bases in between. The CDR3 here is CASSSATGRRTDTQYF. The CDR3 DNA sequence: TGCGCCAGCAGCTCGGCGACAGGGAGGCGCACAGATACGCAGTATTTT.

CDR3 sequence (DNA): TGTGCCAGCAGCTTAGTATCGGCAGGGGCGAGGGGCTACACCTTC. Encoded protein: CASSLVSAGARGYTF. The chain carries TRBV7-8 and TRBJ1-2; weak D call: TRBD1 (6 bases). The V gene lost 1 base and the J gene lost 8 bases, with 17 bases spanning the gap. The CDR3 sequence is 15 residues long. Germline CDR1 SGHVS, CDR2 FQNEAQ.

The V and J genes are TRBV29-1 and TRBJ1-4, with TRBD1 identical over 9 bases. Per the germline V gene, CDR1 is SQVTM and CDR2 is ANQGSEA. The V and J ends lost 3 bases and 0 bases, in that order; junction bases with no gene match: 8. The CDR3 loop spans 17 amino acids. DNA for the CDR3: TGCAGCGTTGAGGGACAGGGAGGGTTTGCAACTAATGAAAAACTGTTTTTT. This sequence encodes CSVEGQGGFATNEKLFF.

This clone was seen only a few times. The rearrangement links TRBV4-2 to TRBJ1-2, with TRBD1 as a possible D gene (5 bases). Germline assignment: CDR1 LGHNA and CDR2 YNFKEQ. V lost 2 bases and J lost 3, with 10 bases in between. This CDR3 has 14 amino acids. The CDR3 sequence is CASSQSGTDYGYTF. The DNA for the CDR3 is TGTGCCAGCAGCCAAAGCGGGACGGACTATGGCTACACCTTC.